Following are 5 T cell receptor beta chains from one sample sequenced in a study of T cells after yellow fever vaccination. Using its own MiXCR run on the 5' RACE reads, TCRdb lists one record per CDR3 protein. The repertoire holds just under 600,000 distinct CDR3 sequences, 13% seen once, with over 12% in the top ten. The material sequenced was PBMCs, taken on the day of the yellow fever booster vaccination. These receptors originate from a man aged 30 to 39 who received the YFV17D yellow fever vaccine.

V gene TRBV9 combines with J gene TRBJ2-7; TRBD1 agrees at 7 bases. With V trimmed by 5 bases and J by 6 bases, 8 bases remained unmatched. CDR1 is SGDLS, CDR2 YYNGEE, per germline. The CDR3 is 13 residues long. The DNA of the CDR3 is TGTGCCAGCAGTGGAACAGGGGAAGGCGAGCAGTACTTC. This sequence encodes CASSGTGEGEQYF. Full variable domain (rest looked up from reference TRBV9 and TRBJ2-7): DSGVTQTPKHLITATGQRVTLRCSPRSGDLSVYWYQQSLDQGLQFLIQYYNGEERAKGNILERFSAQQFPDLHSELNLSSLELGDSALYFCASSGTGEGEQYFGPGTRLTVT.

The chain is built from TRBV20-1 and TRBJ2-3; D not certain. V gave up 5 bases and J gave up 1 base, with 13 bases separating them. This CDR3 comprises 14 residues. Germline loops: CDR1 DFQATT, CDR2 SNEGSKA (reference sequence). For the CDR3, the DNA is TGCAGTGCTGAGGTGGGGTGGGGCACAGATACGCAGTATTTT. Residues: CSAEVGWGTDTQYF.

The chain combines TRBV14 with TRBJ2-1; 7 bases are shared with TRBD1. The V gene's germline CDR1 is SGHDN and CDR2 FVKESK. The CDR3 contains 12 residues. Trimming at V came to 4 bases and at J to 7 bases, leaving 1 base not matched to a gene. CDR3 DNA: TGTGCCAGCAGCCGGGACAGAAATGAGCAGTTCTTC. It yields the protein CASSRDRNEQFF.

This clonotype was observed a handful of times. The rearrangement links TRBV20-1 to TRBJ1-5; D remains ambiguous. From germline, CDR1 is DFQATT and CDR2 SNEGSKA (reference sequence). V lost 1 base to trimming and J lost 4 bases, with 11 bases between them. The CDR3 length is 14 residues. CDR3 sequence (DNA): TGCAGTGCTAGAGGGGCGGGCCATAATCAGCCCCAGCATTTT. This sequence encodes CSARGAGHNQPQHF.

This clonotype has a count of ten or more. CDR3 in DNA: TGTGCCAGTACCTCTCGAGGAGCGCCGAACACCGGGGAGCTGTTTTTT. Translating gives CASTSRGAPNTGELFF. The V gene is TRBV19, the J gene TRBJ2-2; D gene ambiguous. Germline V gives CDR1 LNHDA, CDR2 SQIVND (reference sequence). The CDR3 covers 16 residues. V lost 7 bases and J lost 0, with 15 bases in between.